This TCR beta chain was captured by sequencing in a study of cytomegalovirus exposure and HLA in healthy donors. About the study: In an earlier analysis, approximately 120 million unique TCR beta sequences were found from about 180 million T cells.

General study results and limits: Association of a missense DCLRE1C variant with TCR beta V- and J-gene trimming was reported in a later analysis. Under in vitro conditions, a few CMV-associated chains were confirmed as specific for CMV antigens. In a later analysis, HLA-associated beta chains showed higher expansion and lower generation probabilities than comparable chains.

Remarks on this clone: The antigen remains unidentified.

PCR amplification relied on 60 Vbeta primers (plus 13 Jbeta primers). Measured with immunoSEQ multiplex PCR; TCRdb has only the in-frame clones, and not every one. The data show roughly 120,000 clones, 76% seen once. The CDR3 has 13 residues. V dropped 0 bases and J dropped 1 base, with 5 bases sitting between them. Per the germline V gene, CDR1 is SGHDT and CDR2 is YYEEEE. V is TRBV5-6 and J is TRBJ2-7, with a tentative D call TRBD2 (5 bases). Sequencing input: PBMCs. This TCR came from a man aged 25 to 40 in good health and CMV-seropositive. As DNA, the CDR3 is TGTGCCAGCAGCTTGGCGGGGTCCTACGAGCAGTACTTC. Residues: CASSLAGSYEQYF.